Each of the 28 T cell receptor beta chains below was sequenced from the same sample in a study of blood T cell repertoires in COVID-19. Only in-frame clones appear in the TCRdb table, and some are missing; sequencing was by immunoSEQ multiplex PCR. The table lists tens of thousands of clones, approximately 80% of them singletons. The sequenced sample was peripheral blood. The receptors here all came from a man aged 65 to 79 with acute or convalescent COVID-19.

The chain employs TRBV3-1 (or the pseudogene TRBV3-2) and TRBJ1-2; D not certain. This CDR3 region has 15 residues. The germline V gene encodes CDR1 LGHDT and CDR2 YNNKEL (reference sequence). The V end was cut by 2 bases, the J end by 2 bases, with 12 bases between. The DNA for the CDR3 is TGTGCCAGCAGCCAAATACGGACGGGGAACTATGGCTACACCTTC. It encodes CASSQIRTGNYGYTF.

The chain uses TRBV27 and TRBJ1-1, with D hard to call. CDR3 length: 14 amino acids. Per the germline V gene, CDR1 is MNHEY and CDR2 is SMNVEV (reference sequence). V was cut by 3 bases and J by 4 bases, with 12 bases left in between. For the CDR3, the DNA is TGTGCCAGCAGTTTTCGTCAGGCGACCACTGAAGCTTTCTTT. Residues: CASSFRQATTEAFF.

This chain joins TRBV6-5 and TRBJ2-3, with 8 bases that match TRBD2. V dropped 7 bases and J dropped 3; count of bases not matched to a gene: 6. There are 14 residues in the CDR3. Germline lookup yields CDR1 MNHEY and CDR2 SVGAGI. The CDR3 DNA is TGTGCCAGCACCTCGGGACTAGATACAGATACGCAGTATTTT. This translates into CASTSGLDTDTQYF.

The gene calls are TRBV28 and TRBJ2-5; D unresolved. Germline-derived CDR1 and CDR2 are MDHEN and SYDVKM. Trimming cost V 5 bases and J 5 bases, with 15 bases left between them. The CDR3 runs 14 residues. CDR3 protein: CASSLSPPGETQYF. CDR3 nucleotide sequence: TGTGCCAGCAGTCTTAGTCCTCCCGGGGAGACCCAGTACTTC.

The chain recombines TRBV9 with TRBJ1-2; no definite D call. V gave up 0 bases and J gave up 0 bases, with 12 bases separating them. Germline V CDR1 and CDR2: SGDLS, YYNGEE. The CDR3 runs to 16 residues. The CDR3 DNA sequence: TGTGCCAGCAGCGTAGGGTGGGCGGGAGCTAACTATGGCTACACCTTC. Translation: CASSVGWAGANYGYTF.

The chain uses TRBV15 and TRBJ1-1; D not resolved. CDR3 size: 14 residues. The germline CDR1 and CDR2 sequences are LNHNV and YYDKDF (reference sequence). The germline V and J ends were trimmed by 0 bases and 1 base, with 6 bases remaining between them. The DNA of the CDR3 is TGTGCCACCAGCAGAGATCTAACGAACACTGAAGCTTTCTTT. Amino acids: CATSRDLTNTEAFF.

This clone was observed once. The J gene is TRBJ1-1, the V gene TRBV6-5, with 8 positions matching TRBD1. The V and J ends lost 6 bases and 10 bases, in that order; junction bases with no gene match: 4. Germline V gene data show CDR1 as MNHEY and CDR2 as SVGAGI. The CDR3 runs 11 residues. This CDR3 is CASRDDRGAFF. The CDR3 coding sequence is TGTGCCAGCAGGGATGACAGGGGAGCTTTCTTT.

This chain connects TRBV6-5 to TRBJ2-2; TRBD2 matches 11 bases. V was clipped by 9 bases and J by 7 bases; unmatched bases: 4. Germline CDR1 MNHEY, CDR2 SVGAGI. This CDR3 is 13 amino acids long. The CDR3 loop reads CASDSGRGGELFF. CDR3 DNA: TGTGCCAGTGATAGCGGGAGGGGCGGGGAGCTGTTTTTT.

The rearrangement uses TRBV11-2 and TRBJ2-7; 7 nucleotides line up with TRBD2. This CDR3 region has 14 residues. Looked up from germline, CDR1 is SGHAT and CDR2 is FQNNGV. V trimming: 1 base; J trimming: 3 bases; junction bases outside the gene matches: 3. The DNA of the CDR3 is TGTGCCAGCAGCTTAGCAGCGGGAAGCTACGAGCAGTACTTC. Translation: CASSLAAGSYEQYF.

The rearrangement joins TRBV19 to TRBJ2-1; 7 bases map to TRBD1. Germline-derived CDR1 and CDR2 are LNHDA and SQIVND (reference sequence). The length of the CDR3 is 13 residues. The V gene end was trimmed by 8 bases and the J gene end by 6 bases; junction bases not matched to a gene: 7. The CDR3 loop reads CASARTGTNEQFF. The CDR3 nucleotides read TGTGCCAGTGCCCGGACAGGAACCAATGAGCAGTTCTTC.

The genes are TRBV5-1 and TRBJ2-6, with D maybe TRBD1 (5 bases). Germline loops: CDR1 SGHRS, CDR2 YFSETQ. The V end was cut by 2 bases, the J end by 0 bases, with 21 bases between. This CDR3 contains 20 residues. CDR3 nucleotides: TGCGCCAGCAGCTTCCCCCATGGCAGTAGGGGAAGCTCTGGGGCCAACGTCCTGACTTTC. It is translated as CASSFPHGSRGSSGANVLTF.

In its sample, this clone was seen a few times. The rearrangement joins TRBV29-1 to TRBJ2-3, with 10 bases aligning to TRBD2. Per germline, CDR1 SQVTM and CDR2 ANQGSEA. V gave up 6 bases and J gave up 1 base; unmatched junction bases: 1. The CDR3 consists of 13 residues. CDR3: CSVGTSGTDTQYF. CDR3 bases: TGCAGCGTCGGGACTAGCGGCACAGATACGCAGTATTTT.

This clone showed up just a few times. At one end the junction does not follow the germline gene, possibly because of a read error. CDR3 region: CASREDRAGQPQHF. Written as DNA, the CDR3 is TGTGCCAGCAGAGAAGACAGGGCAGGTCAGCCCCAGCATTTT. The J gene is TRBJ1-5, the V gene TRBV2, with 7 nucleotides matching TRBD1. CDR1 is SNHLY and CDR2 is FYNNEI in the germline V gene. The CDR3 is 14 residues long.

The V call is TRBV29-1, the J call TRBJ2-1; 11 bases match TRBD1. The ends lost 7 bases at V and 7 bases at J; junction bases unmatched: 6. The CDR3 totals 13 residues. Germline V gives CDR1 SQVTM, CDR2 ANQGSEA. The CDR3 nucleotides read TGCAGCGCCGGAGGGACAGGGGGTAATGAGCAGTTCTTC. This encodes CSAGGTGGNEQFF.

The sample holds a few counts of this clone. The genes are TRBV19 and TRBJ2-1, with 10 bases lining up with TRBD1. The CDR3 loop spans 18 amino acids. The J segment lost 1 base and the V segment lost 3 bases, leaving 9 bases of the junction unmatched. Per the germline V gene, CDR1 is LNHDA and CDR2 is SQIVND (reference sequence). CDR3 sequence reads: CASSIQTPDRGSYNEQFF. The DNA for the CDR3 is TGTGCCAGTAGTATCCAAACCCCGGACAGGGGGTCCTACAATGAGCAGTTCTTC. Full variable domain (missing parts from reference TRBV19 and TRBJ2-1): DGGITQSPKYLFRKEGQNVTLSCEQNLNHDAMYWYRQDPGQGLRLIYYSQIVNDFQKGDIAEGYSVSREKKESFPLTVTSAQKNPTAFYLCASSIQTPDRGSYNEQFFGPGTRLTVL.

V and J are TRBV18 and TRBJ1-6; TRBD1 matches at 8 bases. The CDR3 is made up of 19 amino acids. The V gene's germline CDR1 is KGHSH and CDR2 LQKENI. The J segment lost 10 bases and the V segment lost 2 bases, leaving 19 bases of the junction unmatched. The CDR3 nucleotides read TGTGCCAGCTCACCAATTAGGTCTTCGGGGACAGGCCTTTCCTCACCCCTCCACTTT. Amino acids: CASSPIRSSGTGLSSPLHF.

This clone has a single count. V is TRBV19 and J is TRBJ2-7; possible D gene TRBD1, 5 bases. With 9 bases removed from V and 1 base from J, the gap between germline ends came to 13 bases. The CDR3 length is 13 residues. Per the germline V gene, CDR1 is LNHDA and CDR2 is SQIVND (reference sequence). The CDR3 protein is CASGDRDSYEQYF. The CDR3 DNA is TGTGCCAGCGGCGACAGAGATTCCTACGAGCAGTACTTC.

The V call is TRBV28, the J call TRBJ1-2; perhaps TRBD1 as D (6 bases). From germline, CDR1 is MDHEN and CDR2 SYDVKM. This CDR3 is built from 14 residues. The germline V and J ends were trimmed by 6 bases and 4 bases, with 15 bases remaining between them. CDR3 coding DNA: TGTGCCAGCAGGAAACCGGGACAAGTCTATGGCTACACCTTC. Amino acid sequence: CASRKPGQVYGYTF.

There are many counts of this clone. The rearrangement links TRBV6-6 to TRBJ2-1; 9 nucleotides agree with TRBD2. Trimming cost V 5 bases and J 9 bases; bases outside gene matches: 17. The CDR3 runs 17 residues. CDR1 and CDR2 from the germline V gene are MNHNY and SVGAGI (reference sequence). DNA of the CDR3: TGTGCCAGCAGTCCCTTTCTCGGGTTAGCGGGAGTAGGTGAGCAGTTCTTC. Translated: CASSPFLGLAGVGEQFF.

This clone was seen just once. This sample also contains other DNA sequences that code for the same CDR3. This chain links TRBV6-5 with TRBJ2-5; 9 bases agree with TRBD2. The CDR3 has 14 amino acids. Germline V lookup: CDR1 MNHEY, CDR2 SVGAGI. The V gene end was trimmed by 4 bases and the J gene end by 2 bases; junction bases not matched to a gene: 2. CDR3 nucleotides: TGTGCCAGCAGTTTGGCGGGAGGGCAAGAGACCCAGTACTTC. It codes for CASSLAGGQETQYF.

The V call is TRBV30, the J call TRBJ2-7; 12 positions agree with TRBD1. This CDR3 region has 14 residues. Germline V gene sequence: CDR1 GTSNPN, CDR2 SVGIG (reference sequence). V lost 5 bases and J lost 7; bases outside the gene matches: 9. The CDR3 loop is CAWSEGQGAREQYF. As DNA, the CDR3 is TGTGCCTGGTCGGAGGGACAGGGGGCTCGAGAGCAGTACTTC.

The V gene is TRBV12-5, the J gene TRBJ2-7; D not resolved. Per the germline V gene, CDR1 is LGHNT and CDR2 is FRNRAP. V gave up 1 base and J gave up 7 bases, with 8 bases separating them. The CDR3 is 12 residues long. For the CDR3, the DNA is TGTGCTAGTGGTTTGGCCCAGTCAGAGCAGTACTTC. This encodes CASGLAQSEQYF.

As DNA, the CDR3 is TGTGCCAGCAGCCTCCTTAGCTCCTACAATGAGCAGTTCTTC. Translating it yields CASSLLSSYNEQFF. This sequence joins TRBV13 and TRBJ2-1; D ambiguous. This CDR3 spans 14 amino acids. V dropped 5 bases and J dropped 0 bases, with 8 bases sitting between them. The V gene's germline CDR1 is PRHDT and CDR2 FYEKMQ (reference sequence).

The rearrangement links TRBV15 to TRBJ2-1; 7 nucleotides line up with TRBD2. The CDR3 extends over 20 amino acids. From germline, CDR1 is LNHNV and CDR2 YYDKDF (reference sequence). With 0 bases clipped from V and 2 bases from J, the junction kept 16 bases outside the gene matches. The CDR3 sequence: CATSRDGDYSTIAAYNEQFF. CDR3 sequence (DNA): TGTGCCACCAGCAGAGATGGGGACTATTCCACTATCGCGGCCTACAATGAGCAGTTCTTC.

This clone was counted a few times. The V and J genes are TRBV14 and TRBJ2-7; D remains ambiguous. The CDR3 has 11 amino acids. Trimming took off 1 base at V and 4 bases at J, with 2 bases between the two ends. The germline CDR1 and CDR2 sequences are SGHDN and FVKESK. CDR3 sequence reads: CASSQAYEQYF. The DNA of the CDR3 is TGTGCCAGCAGCCAAGCGTACGAGCAGTACTTC.

The CDR3 region is CASSRGQINSPLHF. The CDR3 nucleotides are TGTGCCAGCAGCCGAGGACAGATCAATTCACCCCTCCACTTT. This chain links TRBV27 with TRBJ1-6, with D possibly matching TRBD1 (6 bases). The V gene lost 6 bases and the J gene lost 7 bases, with 13 bases spanning the gap. CDR1 MNHEY and CDR2 SMNVEV come from the germline V gene (reference sequence). The CDR3 runs to 14 residues.

The CDR3 is CASSYSQGASWEQYF. For the CDR3, the DNA is TGTGCCAGCAGTTACAGCCAGGGGGCGTCTTGGGAGCAGTACTTC. V usage is TRBV6-5 and J usage is TRBJ2-7; 8 bases map to TRBD1. Germline-derived CDR1 and CDR2 are MNHEY and SVGAGI. Unmatched junction bases numbered 10, after V lost 2 bases and J lost 7 bases. CDR3 length equals 15 residues.

The chain is built from TRBV5-1 and TRBJ2-2; weak D call: TRBD2 (5 bases). The germline V gene encodes CDR1 SGHRS and CDR2 YFSETQ. V was trimmed by 0 bases and J by 5 bases, leaving 11 bases between them. This CDR3 spans 15 amino acids. Written as DNA, the CDR3 is TGCGCCAGCAGCTTGGACGGGGAAGGGACCGGGGAGCTGTTTTTT. Residues: CASSLDGEGTGELFF.